Below, one T cell receptor beta chain is given with its context. What it recognizes is unknown. This record comes from a study of T cell repertoires in cytomegalovirus infection. At the level of the study: Public TCR beta signatures marked donors with CMV infection and the matching HLA. Regarding the study as a whole: Ex vivo, HLA-C-restricted CMV-specific TCR beta clonotypes prevailed over the rest of the response. The cumulative frequency of public TCR beta families distinguished individuals who carried CMV together with the relevant HLA.

Via MiXCR, TCRdb re-called the reads, giving one row per CDR3 protein. Of hundreds of thousands of distinct CDR3 sequences in the sample, 20% to 25% were seen once. The sequenced sample was CD8+ T cells from PBMCs. The sequence came from a human donor in good health (CMV status not recorded). Some clones in this sample may be carry-over from other donors' samples.

The CDR3 nucleotides are TGCAGTGCTCCGGACAGGTATTTGAACACTGAAGCTTTCTTT. Protein: CSAPDRYLNTEAFF. The chain combines TRBV20-1 with TRBJ1-1; 7 bases are shared with TRBD1. This CDR3 spans 14 amino acids. CDR1 is DFQATT and CDR2 is SNEGSKA in the germline V gene (reference sequence). V lost 5 bases and J lost 0; bases outside the gene matches: 6.